Following are 31 T cell receptor beta chains from one sample sequenced in a study of blood T cell repertoires in COVID-19. The data were produced by immunoSEQ multiplex PCR, yet TCRdb's version contains in-frame clones alone and is incomplete. The table shows roughly 230,000 clones, with about 80% occurring only once. The sample was peripheral blood. Receptors originate from a man in his fifties or sixties with active or convalescent COVID-19.

The rearrangement joins TRBV5-1 to TRBJ1-4; 9 bases match TRBD1. The CDR3 loop spans 15 amino acids. Losses at the gene ends were 3 bases for V and 8 bases for J; bases not matched to a gene: 8. Germline CDR1 reads SGHRS; CDR2 reads YFSETQ. CDR3 nucleotide sequence: TGCGCCAGCAGCTCACTACAGGGGGCAGAGGAAAAACTGTTTTTT. It is translated as CASSSLQGAEEKLFF.

With respect to this clone: Other DNA sequences from this sample encode an identical CDR3 as well. J is TRBJ1-4 and V is TRBV9, with 7 positions matching TRBD1. This CDR3 comprises 14 residues. Germline assignment: CDR1 SGDLS and CDR2 YYNGEE. The V segment lost 1 base and the J segment 3 bases; nucleotides outside the gene matches: 0. CDR3 in DNA: TGTGCCAGCAGCGTACAGGGGGCTAATGAAAAACTGTTTTTT. This encodes CASSVQGANEKLFF.

The chain carries TRBV5-6 and TRBJ1-1, with 9 bases identical to TRBD1. The CDR3 length is 16 residues. J was trimmed by 3 bases and V by 4 bases; bases with no gene match: 10. CDR1 is SGHDT and CDR2 is YYEEEE in the germline V gene. This CDR3 reads CASSPGQGWGYTEAFF. The DNA for the CDR3 is TGTGCCAGCAGCCCCGGACAGGGGTGGGGCTACACTGAAGCTTTCTTT.

This chain connects TRBV11-2 to TRBJ2-1; D remains ambiguous. Germline CDR1 reads SGHAT; CDR2 reads FQNNGV. V dropped 5 bases and J dropped 7 bases, with 6 bases sitting between them. The CDR3 is 11 amino acids. The CDR3 DNA follows: TGTGCCAGCAGCCCGTTGAATGAGCAGTTCTTC. Encoded protein: CASSPLNEQFF.

In its sample, this clone was seen once. This chain uses TRBV4-1 with TRBJ2-3; TRBD1 agrees at 9 bases. The germline gives CDR1 MGHRA, CDR2 YSYEKL. This CDR3 has 15 amino acids. The V segment lost 7 bases and the J segment 2 bases; nucleotides outside the gene matches: 7. The CDR3 nucleotides are TGCGCCAGCACGTCCCGGACAGGGGTCACAGATACGCAGTATTTT. Translating gives CASTSRTGVTDTQYF.

This clone has just a few counts. This sequence joins TRBV18 and TRBJ2-3, with D possibly TRBD1 on 6 matching bases. Trimming stripped 3 bases from V and 4 bases from J, with 14 bases between. This CDR3 is built from 15 residues. Germline-derived CDR1 and CDR2 are KGHSH and LQKENI. Here the CDR3 DNA reads TGTGCCAGCTCACCGTCACAGGGTCGGGCAGATACGCAGTATTTT. Protein sequence: CASSPSQGRADTQYF. The whole variable domain, filled in from reference TRBV18 and TRBJ2-3, reads NAGVMQNPRHLVRRRGQEARLRCSPMKGHSHVYWYRQLPEEGLKFMVYLQKENIIDESGMPKERFSAEFPKEGPSILRIQQVVRGDSAAYFCASSPSQGRADTQYFGPGTRLTVL.

In regard to this clone: A read error may produce the germline difference seen at one junction end. The J gene is TRBJ1-4, the V gene TRBV19; D might be TRBD1 (5 bases). This CDR3 is 15 amino acids long. The germline gives CDR1 LNHDA, CDR2 SQIVND (reference sequence). DNA for the CDR3: TGTGCCAGTAGTCCGCCAGGGAAACGACCGATAACTTACTATTTT. It codes for CASSPPGKRPITYYF.

This sequence joins TRBV5-6 and TRBJ1-5; D gene unclear. Germline loops: CDR1 SGHDT, CDR2 YYEEEE. CDR3 size: 13 residues. V lost 2 bases, J lost 4 bases, and 7 bases lay in between. The CDR3 spells CASSFERNQPQHF. DNA for the CDR3: TGTGCCAGCAGCTTCGAGAGGAATCAGCCCCAGCATTTT.

In DNA, the CDR3 is TGCGCCAGCAGCTTGGGGGGCACGGCAGATACGCAGTATTTT. Amino acids: CASSLGGTADTQYF. This chain uses TRBV5-1 with TRBJ2-3; D possibly corresponds to TRBD1 (5 bases). Trimming left V 0 bases short and J 4 bases short, with 9 bases between. This CDR3 is built from 14 residues. The germline V gene has CDR1 SGHRS and CDR2 YFSETQ.

The chain couples TRBV3-1 (or the pseudogene TRBV3-2) to TRBJ2-5, with D possibly being TRBD2 (7 bases). Trimming removed 6 bases from V and 4 bases from J, with 24 bases in between. The CDR3 contains 17 residues. The germline V gene has CDR1 LGHDT and CDR2 YNNKEL (reference sequence). CDR3 sequence: CASRRGGAGAVRETQYF. In nucleotides, the CDR3 is TGTGCCAGCAGAAGGGGCGGGGCGGGGGCAGTACGAGAGACCCAGTACTTC.

This rearrangement joins TRBV10-3 to TRBJ2-3, with 8 positions matching TRBD1. This CDR3 comprises 17 residues. CDR1 is ENHRY, CDR2 SYGVKD, per germline. The V gene end was trimmed by 7 bases and the J gene end by 1 base; junction bases not matched to a gene: 13. The CDR3 loop is CAITLRAGGTGTDTQYF. The CDR3 DNA reads as TGTGCCATCACACTACGAGCAGGGGGCACGGGCACAGATACGCAGTATTTT.

This clone was detected only once. The rearrangement uses TRBV2 and TRBJ2-7; 11 bases align to TRBD2. Trimming cost V 8 bases and J 6 bases; bases outside gene matches: 15. Germline V lookup: CDR1 SNHLY, CDR2 FYNNEI. This CDR3 is 16 amino acids long. This chain's CDR3 is CASVTPLAGGAGEQYF. CDR3 in DNA: TGTGCCAGCGTAACCCCGCTAGCGGGGGGAGCGGGCGAGCAGTACTTC.

This chain links TRBV29-1 with TRBJ1-4; possible D gene TRBD1, 5 bases. The germline CDR1 and CDR2 sequences are SQVTM and ANQGSEA. The CDR3 loop spans 14 amino acids. Trimming removed 0 bases from V and 5 bases from J, with 10 bases in between. Here the CDR3 DNA reads TGCAGCGTTGAAGAGCGGGGGAACAATGAAAAACTGTTTTTT. It yields the protein CSVEERGNNEKLFF.

The chain combines TRBV6-4 with TRBJ2-3, with 7 bases identical to TRBD1. Germline V gives CDR1 MRHNA, CDR2 SNTAGT. J lost 6 bases, V lost 8 bases, and 8 bases had no gene match. This CDR3 is built from 13 residues. As DNA, the CDR3 is TGTGCCAGCCCGACAGGGAAGGCCGATACGCAGTATTTT. It codes for CASPTGKADTQYF.

The chain employs TRBV19 and TRBJ1-5, with 9 bases identical to TRBD1. CDR3 size: 15 residues. The V gene end was trimmed by 0 bases and the J gene end by 7 bases; junction bases not matched to a gene: 4. Per the germline V gene, CDR1 is LNHDA and CDR2 is SQIVND (reference sequence). Here the CDR3 reads CASSIEGTGIQPQHF. CDR3 DNA sequence: TGTGCCAGTAGTATAGAAGGGACAGGGATACAGCCCCAGCATTTT. Using reference TRBV19 and TRBJ1-5 for the parts outside the CDR3, the full variable domain is DGGITQSPKYLFRKEGQNVTLSCEQNLNHDAMYWYRQDPGQGLRLIYYSQIVNDFQKGDIAEGYSVSREKKESFPLTVTSAQKNPTAFYLCASSIEGTGIQPQHFGDGTRLSIL.

The chain couples TRBV29-1 to TRBJ2-2; 7 nucleotides agree with TRBD2. Trimming took 7 bases from V and 7 from J; bases not matched to a gene: 18. CDR3 size: 16 residues. CDR1 and CDR2 (germline): SQVTM, ANQGSEA. Written as DNA, the CDR3 is TGCAGCGCCTCAACCTTGACGACGGGGGGAATCGGGGAGCTGTTTTTT. It codes for CSASTLTTGGIGELFF.

This clone has only a few counts. The rearrangement uses TRBV5-4 and TRBJ2-6; 7 bases are shared with TRBD1. The CDR3 runs 19 residues. CDR1 and CDR2 from the germline V gene are SGHNT and YYREEE (reference sequence). The V segment lost 3 bases and the J segment 2 bases; nucleotides outside the gene matches: 14. The CDR3 loop reads CASSSRTGGPGTGANVLTF. CDR3 in DNA: TGTGCCAGCAGCTCGCGGACAGGCGGCCCCGGAACTGGGGCCAACGTCCTGACTTTC.

The chain uses TRBV28 and TRBJ1-2; no firm D call. Germline V CDR1 and CDR2: MDHEN, SYDVKM. With 5 bases removed from V and 4 bases from J, the gap between germline ends came to 11 bases. CDR3 length: 13 amino acids. CDR3 residues: CASSPRHGYGYTF. The CDR3 nucleotides read TGTGCCAGCAGTCCGCGGCACGGCTATGGCTACACCTTC.

V usage is TRBV18 and J usage is TRBJ2-7, with TRBD1 identical over 7 bases. Germline values: CDR1 KGHSH, CDR2 LQKENI. CDR3 length equals 13 residues. Trimming removed 6 bases from V and 3 bases from J; junction bases left unmatched: 5. The CDR3 protein is CASSLQGNYEQYF. As DNA, the CDR3 is TGTGCCAGCTCCCTACAGGGGAACTACGAGCAGTACTTC.

This clone was detected once. The chain employs TRBV6-5 and TRBJ2-3, with a possible D match to TRBD2 (7 bases). Germline-derived CDR1 and CDR2 are MNHEY and SVGAGI. V was shortened by 8 bases and J by 5 bases, with 17 bases between the two germline ends. The CDR3 is made up of 14 amino acids. The CDR3 reads CASLEGGAGDTQYF. For the CDR3, the DNA is TGTGCCAGCCTCGAGGGGGGGGCCGGAGATACGCAGTATTTT.

The chain is built from TRBV7-2 and TRBJ2-7; 9 bases match TRBD1. V trimming: 1 base; J trimming: 4 bases; junction bases outside the gene matches: 5. From germline, CDR1 is SGHTA and CDR2 FQGNSA. The CDR3 consists of 15 residues. Here the CDR3 reads CASSLGGTGIYEQYF. The CDR3 region has the DNA TGTGCCAGCAGCTTAGGTGGGACAGGGATTTACGAGCAGTACTTC.

This clone was detected a few times. V and J are TRBV7-2 and TRBJ1-2; D is perhaps TRBD1 (5 bases). The CDR3 is 12 residues long. V lost 3 bases and J lost 8, with 10 bases in between. Germline CDR1 is SGHTA and CDR2 is FQGNSA. CDR3 amino acids: CASSLSGWGYTF. The CDR3 DNA reads as TGTGCCAGCAGCTTGTCAGGGTGGGGCTACACCTTC.

The rearrangement links TRBV29-1 to TRBJ2-3; 7 bases map to TRBD1. Per the germline V gene, CDR1 is SQVTM and CDR2 is ANQGSEA. The CDR3 consists of 14 residues. V was clipped by 8 bases and J by 4 bases; unmatched bases: 12. Here the CDR3 reads CSPGQAPTPDTQYF. In nucleotides, the CDR3 is TGCAGCCCCGGACAGGCCCCAACTCCAGATACGCAGTATTTT.

This chain uses TRBV2 with TRBJ2-2, with TRBD1 matching over 9 bases. V shed 3 bases, J shed 6 bases, and the junction held 2 bases outside the gene matches. Germline CDR1 is SNHLY and CDR2 is FYNNEI. The CDR3 loop spans 14 amino acids. The CDR3 nucleotides read TGTGCCAGCAGTGATCGGACAGGGGCCGGGGAGCTGTTTTTT. This encodes CASSDRTGAGELFF.

The J gene is TRBJ2-7, the V gene TRBV19, with TRBD1 matching 8 bases. Trimming removed 0 bases from V and 4 bases from J; junction bases left unmatched: 5. The CDR3 consists of 15 residues. Germline lookup yields CDR1 LNHDA and CDR2 SQIVND (reference sequence). The CDR3 protein is CASSIEGQVGYEQYF. CDR3 DNA: TGTGCCAGTAGTATAGAGGGACAGGTCGGGTACGAGCAGTACTTC. The variable domain in full, with the rest retrieved from reference TRBV19 and TRBJ2-7, is DGGITQSPKYLFRKEGQNVTLSCEQNLNHDAMYWYRQDPGQGLRLIYYSQIVNDFQKGDIAEGYSVSREKKESFPLTVTSAQKNPTAFYLCASSIEGQVGYEQYFGPGTRLTVT.

The rearrangement joins TRBV6-2 or TRBV6-3 to TRBJ1-2; D unclear. V was clipped by 6 bases and J by 8 bases, with 13 bases between them. The CDR3 contains 12 residues. Per the germline V gene, CDR1 is MNHEY and CDR2 is SVGEGT. The chain's CDR3 is CASSLLPFGYTF. CDR3 nucleotides: TGTGCCAGCAGCCTACTTCCGTTCGGCTACACCTTC.

J is TRBJ2-7 and V is TRBV9, with TRBD1 identical over 8 bases. J gave up 2 bases and V 1 base, and 11 bases lay outside the gene matches. The CDR3 covers 17 residues. Germline assignment: CDR1 SGDLS and CDR2 YYNGEE. The CDR3 here is CASSVWLIWDRTYEQYF. The DNA for the CDR3 is TGTGCCAGCAGCGTATGGCTGATTTGGGACAGGACCTACGAGCAGTACTTC. Based on the CDR3 plus reference TRBV9 and TRBJ2-7, the full variable domain is DSGVTQTPKHLITATGQRVTLRCSPRSGDLSVYWYQQSLDQGLQFLIQYYNGEERAKGNILERFSAQQFPDLHSELNLSSLELGDSALYFCASSVWLIWDRTYEQYFGPGTRLTVT.

The chain links TRBV19 to TRBJ2-7; 9 bases fit TRBD1. The CDR3 spans 13 residues. The ends lost 5 bases at V and 5 bases at J; junction bases unmatched: 4. Germline CDR1 reads LNHDA; CDR2 reads SQIVND (reference sequence). The CDR3 sequence is CASSEQGAHEQYF. The CDR3 region has the DNA TGTGCCAGTAGTGAACAGGGGGCACACGAGCAGTACTTC.

The chain is built from TRBV6-5 and TRBJ2-7; D is perhaps TRBD1 (5 bases). Germline loops: CDR1 MNHEY, CDR2 SVGAGI. There are 14 residues in the CDR3. Trimming pared 7 bases from V and 3 bases from J, leaving 16 bases between. This CDR3 reads CASTTYDSNYEQYF. CDR3 nucleotides: TGTGCCAGCACGACCTACGACAGTAACTACGAGCAGTACTTC.

The chain has TRBV27 and TRBJ2-7; 10 nucleotides agree with TRBD1. V shed 6 bases, J shed 4 bases, and the junction held 3 bases outside the gene matches. Germline lookup yields CDR1 MNHEY and CDR2 SMNVEV (reference sequence). The CDR3 has 13 amino acids. The CDR3 is CASRRQGAYEQYF. The CDR3 coding sequence is TGTGCCAGCAGACGACAGGGGGCTTACGAGCAGTACTTC.

This clone turned up a few times. This chain joins TRBV30 and TRBJ1-2; 7 bases fit TRBD1. This CDR3 has 14 amino acids. The junction had 6 bases not matched to a gene; V was cut back by 4 bases and J by 1 base. Germline CDR1 and CDR2: GTSNPN and SVGIG (reference sequence). The CDR3 spells CAWTPGQSNYGYTF. The DNA for the CDR3 is TGTGCCTGGACTCCGGGACAGAGTAACTATGGCTACACCTTC.